This TCR beta chain was sequenced for a study of CD8 T cells in ankylosing spondylitis. Findings of the study overall: What appeared characteristic of ankylosing spondylitis blood was a TCR beta motif of seven to nine highly homologous variants.

Germline-derived CDR1 and CDR2 are SGHVS and FQNEAQ. The V gene lost 5 bases and the J gene lost 4 bases, with 15 bases spanning the gap. There are 14 residues in the CDR3. In its sample, this clonotype was seen a few times. As yet, its antigen is unknown. MiXCR, applied by TCRdb to the 5' RACE reads, yields one record per CDR3 protein. Of roughly 300,000 distinct CDR3 sequences in the sample, roughly 8% were seen once. The source of this sequence is a male donor with ankylosing spondylitis. The V and J genes are TRBV7-8 and TRBJ2-7; a weak D match, TRBD2 (5 bases). Sample: blood, either unsorted or a sorted T cell fraction (not recorded which). The CDR3 DNA follows: TGTGCCAGCAGCATAACACAGCCGGGGTACGAGCAGTACTTC. As protein: CASSITQPGYEQYF.